This T cell receptor (beta chain) stems from a study of early T cells in non-severe SARS-CoV-2 infection. About the research overall: Unsorted whole-blood RNA was sequenced in bulk, leaving chains unpaired.

Unique molecular identifiers were added to individual cDNA molecules. A single record per CDR3 protein comes from TCRdb applying MiXCR to the 5' RACE reads. There are about 26,000 distinct CDR3 sequences in the sample; roughly 4.2% occur only once, and around 4% lies in the top ten. Study-level points and caveats: Anti-spike CD8 responses were favored in VDJdb matching, and private and CD4 specificities were missed.

V shed 4 bases, J shed 5 bases, and the junction held 6 bases outside the gene matches. CDR1 and CDR2 (germline): LNHDA, SQIVND (reference sequence). CDR3 size: 14 residues. This clonotype appeared many times. Its matching antigen is unknown. The V and J genes are TRBV19 and TRBJ2-5, with 8 bases matching TRBD2. Sequences were obtained from whole blood. The sequence was collected from an adult who was a healthcare worker with PCR-confirmed SARS-CoV-2 infection or an uninfected control (not recorded which). The CDR3 nucleotides read TGTGCCAGTAGTAGGACTAGCATGGGTGAGACCCAGTACTTC. Amino acids: CASSRTSMGETQYF.